This passage covers 6 T cell receptor beta chains from one sample sequenced in a study of blood T cell repertoires in COVID-19. Data came from immunoSEQ multiplex PCR; TCRdb stores just in-frame clones and leaves some out. This repertoire shows 200,000 to 300,000 clones, 86% found once; its top ten account for 3% to 4%. The sample consisted of PBMCs or T cells enriched from blood (not recorded which). Source of these receptors: a woman in her thirties or forties with acute COVID-19.

The CDR3 coding sequence is TGTGCCAGCAGCCAAGTTATGCGGGAGTGGGAGGAGACCCAGTACTTC. Amino acids: CASSQVMREWEETQYF. The chain joins TRBV3-1 (or the pseudogene TRBV3-2) to TRBJ2-5; 7 positions agree with TRBD2. Germline V gives CDR1 LGHDT, CDR2 YNNKEL (reference sequence). This CDR3 is built from 16 residues. V lost 1 base to trimming and J lost 5 bases; unmatched junction nucleotides: 10.

The V call is TRBV27, the J call TRBJ2-4; D perhaps matches TRBD1 (5 bases). V was cut by 4 bases and J by 1 base, with 14 bases left in between. This CDR3 is built from 16 residues. CDR1 MNHEY and CDR2 SMNVEV come from the germline V gene (reference sequence). CDR3 loop: CASSSSDTLAKNIQYF. In DNA form, the CDR3 reads TGTGCCAGCAGTTCATCGGACACCCTGGCCAAAAACATTCAGTACTTC.

The CDR3 coding sequence is TGTGCCAGCAGCTTAGACGGGTTTGAGGATGAAAAACTGTTTTTT. Its protein product is CASSLDGFEDEKLFF. This chain uses TRBV7-9 with TRBJ1-4; D ambiguous. From germline, CDR1 is SEHNR and CDR2 FQNEAQ (reference sequence). This CDR3 is built from 15 residues. Trimming removed 1 base at V and 6 bases at J, with 12 bases between.

The sample holds a few counts of this clone. The J gene is TRBJ2-7, the V gene TRBV5-1; TRBD2 might be the D (6 bases). This CDR3 has 17 amino acids. V gave up 0 bases and J gave up 1 base, with 17 bases separating them. The germline V gene has CDR1 SGHRS and CDR2 YFSETQ. DNA of the CDR3: TGCGCCAGCAGCTTGGATTTTACAGGCGGGGTATCCTACGAGCAGTACTTC. Translation gives CASSLDFTGGVSYEQYF.

This rearrangement joins TRBV4-1 to TRBJ2-5, with 7 bases that match TRBD2. Germline assignment: CDR1 MGHRA and CDR2 YSYEKL. V trimming: 1 base; J trimming: 0 bases; junction bases outside the gene matches: 2. The CDR3 contains 15 residues. For the CDR3, the DNA is TGCGCCAGCAGCCAAGTCCTAGCGGACCAAGAGACCCAGTACTTC. Its protein product is CASSQVLADQETQYF.

The chain is built from TRBV6-6 and TRBJ1-1; D might be TRBD1 (5 bases). CDR1 is MNHNY, CDR2 SVGAGI, per germline (reference sequence). Trimming shortened V by 6 bases and J by 1 base, and 9 bases separated the two germline ends. This CDR3 comprises 13 residues. CDR3: CASRQATNTEAFF. Written as DNA, the CDR3 is TGTGCCAGCAGACAGGCGACGAACACTGAAGCTTTCTTT.